This T cell receptor (beta chain) was identified during a study of prognosis after radiotherapy for stage I lung cancer. On the study more broadly: Radiotherapy: SBRT, 3 to 5 fractions, biologically effective dose at least 100 Gy.

CDR1 MNHEY and CDR2 SVGAGI come from the germline V gene. V lost 2 bases to trimming and J lost 2 bases; unmatched junction nucleotides: 5. The CDR3 covers 16 residues. This clonotype was seen a few times. The antigen is unknown. The patients, who had no history of other malignancies and had received no prior chemotherapy or radiotherapy, were all found to be node-negative on CT and PET/CT. The authors amplified TCR beta CDR3 from genomic DNA using two-round multiplex PCR. Round one of PCR was performed, and it used primers specific to each TRBV and TRBJ gene. One entry per CDR3 protein results from TCRdb running MiXCR on the multiplex PCR reads. Of 20,000 to 30,000 distinct CDR3 sequences in the sample, about 40% were seen once. Study-level results: Stereotactic body radiation therapy was followed by fewer unique TCR clones, median roughly 10,000 versus 7,000.

This clonotype originated in a donor aged 50 or older with non-small cell lung cancer. The genes are TRBV6-5 and TRBJ2-2; 7 nucleotides line up with TRBD2. The sample was PBMCs, taken before or after stereotactic body radiation therapy (not recorded which). The CDR3 region has the DNA TGTGCCAGCAGTTACGGGCTAGCGGTAAACACCGGGGAGCTGTTTTTT. This sequence encodes CASSYGLAVNTGELFF.